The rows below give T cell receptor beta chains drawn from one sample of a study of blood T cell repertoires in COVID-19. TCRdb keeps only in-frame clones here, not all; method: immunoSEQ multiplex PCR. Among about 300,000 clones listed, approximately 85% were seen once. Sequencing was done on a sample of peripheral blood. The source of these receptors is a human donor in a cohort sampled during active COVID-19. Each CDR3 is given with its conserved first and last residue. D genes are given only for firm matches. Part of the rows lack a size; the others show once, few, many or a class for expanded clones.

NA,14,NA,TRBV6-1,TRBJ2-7,CASSDFPPSYEQYF,TGTGCCAGCAGTGATTTCCCCCCCAGCTACGAGCAGTACTTC
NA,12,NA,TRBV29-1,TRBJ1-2,CSVRQSLGGYTF,TGCAGCGTTCGACAGTCCTTAGGTGGCTACACCTTC
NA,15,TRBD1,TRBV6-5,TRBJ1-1,CASSIQTGTGTEAFF,TGTGCCAGCAGTATTCAAACCGGGACAGGCACTGAAGCTTTCTTT
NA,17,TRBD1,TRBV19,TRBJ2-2,CASSRGQGRIGTGELFF,TGTGCCAGTAGTAGGGGACAGGGTAGAATCGGCACCGGGGAGCTGTTTTTT
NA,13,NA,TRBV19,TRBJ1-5,CASSIGIYQPQHF,TGTGCCAGTAGTATAGGTATTTATCAGCCCCAGCATTTT
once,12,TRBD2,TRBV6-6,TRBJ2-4,CASRVGGDIQYF,TGTGCCAGCAGGGTGGGAGGGGACATTCAGTACTTC
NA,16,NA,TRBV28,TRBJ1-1,CASSNLLTGTRTEAFF,TGTGCCAGCAGTAACCTGCTAACAGGGACGCGTACTGAAGCTTTCTTT
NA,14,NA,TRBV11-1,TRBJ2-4,CASSLGQLENIQYF,TGTGCCAGCAGCTTAGGACAGCTAGAAAACATTCAGTACTTC
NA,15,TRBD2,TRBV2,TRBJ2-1,CASSVAGVATDEQFF,TGTGCCAGCAGTGTAGCGGGAGTCGCCACAGATGAGCAGTTCTTC
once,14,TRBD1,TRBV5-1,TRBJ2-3,CASSPGQAQVTQYF,TGCGCCAGCAGCCCGGGACAGGCTCAGGTTACGCAGTATTTT
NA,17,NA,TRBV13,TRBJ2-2,CASSRATASTNTGELFF,TGTGCCAGCAGCCGGGCGACAGCAAGTACGAACACCGGGGAGCTGTTTTTT
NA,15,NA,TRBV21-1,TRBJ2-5,CASSNSVRGRETQYF,TGTGCCAGCAGCAACTCGGTCAGGGGAAGGGAGACCCAGTACTTC
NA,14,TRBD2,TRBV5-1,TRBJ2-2,CASSDSGSNGELFF,TGCGCCAGCAGCGATAGCGGGAGTAACGGGGAGCTGTTTTTT
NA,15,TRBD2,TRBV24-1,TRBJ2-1,CATSDSSGRANEQFF,TGTGCCACCAGTGATTCAAGCGGGAGGGCCAATGAGCAGTTCTTC
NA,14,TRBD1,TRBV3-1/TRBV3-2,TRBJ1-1,CASTRQGANTEAFF,TGTGCCAGCACCCGACAGGGGGCGAACACTGAAGCTTTCTTT
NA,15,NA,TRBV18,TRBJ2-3,CASSPTKGVTDTQYF,TGTGCCAGCTCACCAACCAAAGGGGTTACAGATACGCAGTATTTT
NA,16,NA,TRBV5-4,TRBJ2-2,CASSLRANTNTGELFF,TGTGCCAGCAGCTTACGAGCGAACACGAACACCGGGGAGCTGTTTTTT
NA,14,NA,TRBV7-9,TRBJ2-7,CASSSLQPGSEQYF,TGTGCCAGCAGCTCCCTCCAGCCGGGATCCGAGCAGTACTTC
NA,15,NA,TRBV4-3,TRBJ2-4,CASSKGIGRGEGPNF,TGCGCCAGCAGCAAAGGTATCGGGCGCGGTGAGGGCCCTAACTTC
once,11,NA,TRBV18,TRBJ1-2,CASSQDYGYTF,TGTGCCAGCTCCCAGGACTATGGCTACACCTTC
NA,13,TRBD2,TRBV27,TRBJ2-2,CASSSTSGSRLFF,TGTGCCAGCAGTTCGACTAGCGGGAGCAGGTTGTTTTTT
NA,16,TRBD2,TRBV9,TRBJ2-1,CASSVAGGPQGNEQFF,TGTGCCAGCAGCGTAGCGGGAGGCCCCCAGGGCAATGAGCAGTTCTTC